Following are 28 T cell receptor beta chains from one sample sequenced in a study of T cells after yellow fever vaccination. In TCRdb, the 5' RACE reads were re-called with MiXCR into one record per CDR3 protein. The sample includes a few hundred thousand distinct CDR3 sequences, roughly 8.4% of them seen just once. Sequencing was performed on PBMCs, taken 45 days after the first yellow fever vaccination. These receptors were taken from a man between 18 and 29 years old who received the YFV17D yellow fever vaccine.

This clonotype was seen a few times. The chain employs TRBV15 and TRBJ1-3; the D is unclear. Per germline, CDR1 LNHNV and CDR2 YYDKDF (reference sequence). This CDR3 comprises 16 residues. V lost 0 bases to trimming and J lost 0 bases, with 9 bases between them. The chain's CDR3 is CATSRDPGYSGNTIYF. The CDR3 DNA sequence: TGTGCCACCAGCAGAGATCCGGGTTACTCTGGAAACACCATATATTTT.

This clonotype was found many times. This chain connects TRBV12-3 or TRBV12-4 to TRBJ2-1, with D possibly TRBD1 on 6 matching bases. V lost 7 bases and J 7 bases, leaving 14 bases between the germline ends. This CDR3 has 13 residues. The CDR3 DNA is TGTGCCAGCACAGGACAGCTTGAAAATGAGCAGTTCTTC. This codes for CASTGQLENEQFF.

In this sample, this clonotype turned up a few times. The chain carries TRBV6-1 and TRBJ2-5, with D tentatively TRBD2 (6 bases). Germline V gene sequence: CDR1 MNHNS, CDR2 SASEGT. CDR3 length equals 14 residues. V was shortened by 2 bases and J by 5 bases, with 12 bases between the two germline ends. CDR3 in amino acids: CASSERRRGETQYF. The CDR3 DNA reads TGTGCCAGCAGTGAACGGCGGAGGGGTGAGACCCAGTACTTC.

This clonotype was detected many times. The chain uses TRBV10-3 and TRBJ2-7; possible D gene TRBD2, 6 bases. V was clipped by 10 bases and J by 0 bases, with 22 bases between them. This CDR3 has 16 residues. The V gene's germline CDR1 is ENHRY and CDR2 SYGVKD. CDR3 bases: TGTGCCACCTACGATACGTCCGGGGGAAGCTCCTACGAGCAGTACTTC. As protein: CATYDTSGGSSYEQYF.

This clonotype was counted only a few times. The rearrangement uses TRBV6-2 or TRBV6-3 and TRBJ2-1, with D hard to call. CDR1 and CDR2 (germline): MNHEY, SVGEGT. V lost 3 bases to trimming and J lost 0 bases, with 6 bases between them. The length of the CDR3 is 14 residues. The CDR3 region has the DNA TGTGCCAGCAGTTATACTATCTCCTACAATGAGCAGTTCTTC. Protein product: CASSYTISYNEQFF.

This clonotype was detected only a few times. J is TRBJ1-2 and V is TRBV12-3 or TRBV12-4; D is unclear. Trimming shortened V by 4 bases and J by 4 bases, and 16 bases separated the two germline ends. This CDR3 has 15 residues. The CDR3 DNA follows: TGTGCCAGCAGTTCCCCCCCCCGAGGGCTCTATGGCTACACCTTC. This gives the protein CASSSPPRGLYGYTF.

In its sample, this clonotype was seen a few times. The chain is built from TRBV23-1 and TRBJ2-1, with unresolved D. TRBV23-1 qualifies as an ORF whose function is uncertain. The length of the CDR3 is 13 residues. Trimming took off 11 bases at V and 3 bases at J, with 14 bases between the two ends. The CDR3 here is CADLGSYYNEQFF. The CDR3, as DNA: TGCGCCGACCTCGGGTCCTACTACAATGAGCAGTTCTTC.

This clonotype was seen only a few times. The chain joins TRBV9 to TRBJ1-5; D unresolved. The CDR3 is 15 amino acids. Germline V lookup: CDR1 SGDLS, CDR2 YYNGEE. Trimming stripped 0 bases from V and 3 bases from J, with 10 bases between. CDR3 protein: CASSVGSHPNQPQHF. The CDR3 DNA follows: TGTGCCAGCAGCGTAGGGTCTCACCCCAATCAGCCCCAGCATTTT.

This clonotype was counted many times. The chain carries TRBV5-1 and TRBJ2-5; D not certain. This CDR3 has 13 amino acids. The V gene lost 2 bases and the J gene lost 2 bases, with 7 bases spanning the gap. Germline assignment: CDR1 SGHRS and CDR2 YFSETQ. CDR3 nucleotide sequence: TGCGCCAGCAGCTTTTCCTGGCAAGAGACCCAGTACTTC. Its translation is CASSFSWQETQYF.

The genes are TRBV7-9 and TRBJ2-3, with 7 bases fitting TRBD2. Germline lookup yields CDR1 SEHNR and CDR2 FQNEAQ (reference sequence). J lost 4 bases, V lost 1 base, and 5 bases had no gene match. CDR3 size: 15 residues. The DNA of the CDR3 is TGTGCCAGCAGCTTAGTAAGACTAGCAGCAGATACGCAGTATTTT. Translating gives CASSLVRLAADTQYF.

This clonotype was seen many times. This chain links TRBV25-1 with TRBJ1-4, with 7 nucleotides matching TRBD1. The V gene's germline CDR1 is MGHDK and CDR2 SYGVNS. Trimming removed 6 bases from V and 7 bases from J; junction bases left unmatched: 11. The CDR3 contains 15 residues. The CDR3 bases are TGTGCCAGCAGCCGTTCTTGGACAGGAGGTGAAAAACTGTTTTTT. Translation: CASSRSWTGGEKLFF.

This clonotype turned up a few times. The CDR3 loop is CSAFRTGGLDWGKPQHF. In DNA form, the CDR3 reads TGCAGTGCTTTCAGGACAGGGGGTCTTGATTGGGGCAAGCCCCAGCATTTT. The chain carries TRBV20-1 and TRBJ1-5; 10 positions match TRBD1. With 5 bases clipped from V and 8 bases from J, the junction kept 18 bases outside the gene matches. The CDR3 consists of 17 residues. Germline CDR1 is DFQATT and CDR2 is SNEGSKA (reference sequence).

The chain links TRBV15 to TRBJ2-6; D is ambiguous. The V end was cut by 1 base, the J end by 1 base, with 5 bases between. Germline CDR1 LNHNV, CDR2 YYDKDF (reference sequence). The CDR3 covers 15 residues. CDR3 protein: CATSRGRSGANVLTF. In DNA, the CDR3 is TGTGCCACCAGCAGAGGCCGATCTGGGGCCAACGTCCTGACTTTC.

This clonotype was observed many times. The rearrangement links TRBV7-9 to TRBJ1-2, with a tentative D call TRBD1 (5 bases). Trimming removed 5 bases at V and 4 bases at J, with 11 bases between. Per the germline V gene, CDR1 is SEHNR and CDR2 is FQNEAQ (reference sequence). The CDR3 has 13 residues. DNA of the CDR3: TGTGCCAGCAGCGCGAACGGGGCCTATGGCTACACCTTC. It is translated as CASSANGAYGYTF.

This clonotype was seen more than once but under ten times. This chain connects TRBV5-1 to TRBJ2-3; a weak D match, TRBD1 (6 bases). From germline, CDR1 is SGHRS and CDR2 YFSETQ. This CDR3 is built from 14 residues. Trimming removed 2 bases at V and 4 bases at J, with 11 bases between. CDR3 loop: CASSLTGSADTQYF. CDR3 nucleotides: TGCGCCAGCAGCTTAACAGGGAGCGCAGATACGCAGTATTTT.

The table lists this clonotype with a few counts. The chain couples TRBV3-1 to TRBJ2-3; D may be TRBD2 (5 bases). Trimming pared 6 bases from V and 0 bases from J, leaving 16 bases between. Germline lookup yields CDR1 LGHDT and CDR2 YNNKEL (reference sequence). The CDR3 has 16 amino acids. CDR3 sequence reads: CASSPPTTISTDTQYF. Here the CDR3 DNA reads TGTGCCAGCAGTCCCCCCACGACTATCAGCACAGATACGCAGTATTTT.

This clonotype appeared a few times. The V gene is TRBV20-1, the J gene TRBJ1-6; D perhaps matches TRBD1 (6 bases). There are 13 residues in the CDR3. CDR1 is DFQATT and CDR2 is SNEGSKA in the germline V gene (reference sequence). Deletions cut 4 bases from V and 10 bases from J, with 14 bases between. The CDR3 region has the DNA TGCAGTGCTACCACGGACAGTTACTCACCCCTCCACTTT. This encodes CSATTDSYSPLHF.

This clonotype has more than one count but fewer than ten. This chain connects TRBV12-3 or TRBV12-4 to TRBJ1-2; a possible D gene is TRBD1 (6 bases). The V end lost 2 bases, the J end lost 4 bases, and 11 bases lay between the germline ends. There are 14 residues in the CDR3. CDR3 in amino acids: CASSLFQGTYGYTF. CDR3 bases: TGTGCCAGCAGTTTATTTCAGGGGACCTATGGCTACACCTTC.

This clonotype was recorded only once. The CDR3 bases are TGTGCCAGCAGTTATCGAGTGGGTTCCTCACGCTGGTTTTACTATGGCTACACCTTC. Amino acid sequence: CASSYRVGSSRWFYYGYTF. The chain links TRBV6-2 or TRBV6-3 to TRBJ1-2, with D unresolved. Germline V gives CDR1 MNHEY, CDR2 SVGEGT. Trimming cost V 3 bases and J 3 bases, with 26 bases left between them. The CDR3 totals 19 residues.

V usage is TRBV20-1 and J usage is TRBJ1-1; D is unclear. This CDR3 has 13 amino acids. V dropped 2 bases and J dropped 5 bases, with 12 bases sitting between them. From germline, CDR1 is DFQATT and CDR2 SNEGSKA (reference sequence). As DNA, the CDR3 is TGCAGTGCTAGATGGGGTATGACGACTGAAGCTTTCTTT. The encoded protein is CSARWGMTTEAFF.

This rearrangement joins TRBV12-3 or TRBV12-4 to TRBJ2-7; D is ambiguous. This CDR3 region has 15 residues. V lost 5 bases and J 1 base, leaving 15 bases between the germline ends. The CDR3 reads CASSRSVTSSYEQYF. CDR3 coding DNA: TGTGCCAGCAGTCGATCCGTGACAAGTTCCTACGAGCAGTACTTC.

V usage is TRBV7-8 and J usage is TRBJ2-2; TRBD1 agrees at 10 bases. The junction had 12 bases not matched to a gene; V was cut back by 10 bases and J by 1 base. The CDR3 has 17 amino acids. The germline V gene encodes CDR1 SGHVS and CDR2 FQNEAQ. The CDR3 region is CATGQGDTKVNTGELFF. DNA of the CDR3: TGTGCCACCGGACAGGGGGACACCAAGGTGAACACCGGGGAGCTGTTTTTT.

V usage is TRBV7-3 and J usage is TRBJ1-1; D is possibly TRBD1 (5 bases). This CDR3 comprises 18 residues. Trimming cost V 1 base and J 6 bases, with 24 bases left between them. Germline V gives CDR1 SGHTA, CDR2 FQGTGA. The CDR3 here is CASSLNDRETHKGAEAFF. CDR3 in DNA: TGTGCCAGCAGCTTAAACGACCGAGAAACCCATAAAGGGGCTGAAGCTTTCTTT.

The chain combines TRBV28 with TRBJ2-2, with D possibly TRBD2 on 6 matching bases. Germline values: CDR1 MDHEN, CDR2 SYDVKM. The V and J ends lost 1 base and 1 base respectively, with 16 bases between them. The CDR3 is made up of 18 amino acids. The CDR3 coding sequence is TGTGCCAGCAGTTTATACATAGCGGCACGGGAGAACACCGGGGAGCTGTTTTTT. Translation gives CASSLYIAARENTGELFF.

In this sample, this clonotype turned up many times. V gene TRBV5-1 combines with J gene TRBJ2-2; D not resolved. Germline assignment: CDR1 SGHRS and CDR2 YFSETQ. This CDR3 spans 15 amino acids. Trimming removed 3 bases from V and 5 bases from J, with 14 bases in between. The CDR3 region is CASSSRVPGTGELFF. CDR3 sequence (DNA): TGCGCCAGCAGCTCCCGTGTTCCTGGGACCGGGGAGCTGTTTTTT.

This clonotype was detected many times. The CDR3 DNA follows: TGTGCCAGCAGTTTCGGAGGGCCCTCTGGAAACACCATATATTTT. This encodes CASSFGGPSGNTIYF. This sequence joins TRBV12-3 or TRBV12-4 and TRBJ1-3; D remains ambiguous. There are 15 residues in the CDR3. V was shortened by 3 bases and J by 0 bases, with 9 bases between the two germline ends.

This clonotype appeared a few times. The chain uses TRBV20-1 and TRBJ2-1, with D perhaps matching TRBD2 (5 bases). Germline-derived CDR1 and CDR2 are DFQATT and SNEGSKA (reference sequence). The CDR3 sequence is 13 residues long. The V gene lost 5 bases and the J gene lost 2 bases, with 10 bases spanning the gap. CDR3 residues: CSARGPTYNEQFF. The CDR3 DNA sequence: TGCAGTGCTCGAGGGCCCACCTACAATGAGCAGTTCTTC.

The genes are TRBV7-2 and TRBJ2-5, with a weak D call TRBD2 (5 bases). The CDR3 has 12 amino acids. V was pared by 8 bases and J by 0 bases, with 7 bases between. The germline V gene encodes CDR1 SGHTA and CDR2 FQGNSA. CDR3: CASGEYQETQYF. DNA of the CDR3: TGTGCCAGCGGGGAGTACCAAGAGACCCAGTACTTC.